A selection of T cell receptor beta chains follows, all from one sample in a study of blood T cell repertoires in COVID-19. TCRdb's table, derived via immunoSEQ multiplex PCR, lists solely in-frame clones and lacks some. This table holds roughly 160,000 clones, around 84% found once. The sequenced material came from peripheral blood. These receptors were obtained from a woman aged 80 or older with COVID-19, enrolled during active disease. The CDR3 runs from the conserved cysteine through the conserved F or W.

CDR3 protein: CASSSTGTATETIYF
V gene: TRBV9

CDR3 protein: CASTGESGNTIYF
V gene: TRBV5-1

CDR3 protein: CASSTNGDTEAFF
V gene: TRBV18

CDR3 protein: CASTLSGAVYGYTF
V gene: TRBV7-9

CDR3 protein: CASSAQGGYGYTF
V gene: TRBV19

CDR3 protein: CASSSGQPYGYTF
V gene: TRBV19

CDR3 protein: CASSQGGTGLNYGYTF
V gene: TRBV3-1/TRBV3-2

CDR3 protein: CASTVESGVSNQPQHF
V gene: TRBV28

CDR3 protein: CASTPMGQGEDQPQHF
V gene: TRBV6-4

CDR3 protein: CASSRDSPYNSPLHF
V gene: TRBV14

CDR3 protein: CASSSAGRGNTIYF
V gene: TRBV11-2

CDR3 protein: CASSSPGTNYEQYF
V gene: TRBV6-5

CDR3 protein: CSAQGYYGYTF
V gene: TRBV20-1

CDR3 protein: CASSQVVSYEQYF
V gene: TRBV4-1

CDR3 protein: CASSYPGGSTLETQYF
V gene: TRBV6-5

CDR3 protein: CASSSRGQGGEQYF
V gene: TRBV7-2

CDR3 protein: CATSDSARTGPDTQYF
V gene: TRBV24-1

CDR3 protein: CASSKPGADTQYF
V gene: TRBV7-2

CDR3 protein: CASRDKGNTEAFF
V gene: TRBV28

CDR3 protein: CASSYRSGANVLTF
V gene: TRBV6-2/TRBV6-3

CDR3 protein: CASSLGGHSYNEQFF
V gene: TRBV11-3

CDR3 protein: CASSSGTGPTDTQYF
V gene: TRBV5-8

CDR3 protein: CASSYSGHPDRAEAFF
V gene: TRBV6-2/TRBV6-3

CDR3 protein: CATSRQAGNTIYF
V gene: TRBV15

CDR3 protein: CASSLGTANSNQPQHF
V gene: TRBV5-6

CDR3 protein: CSVESSGDEQFF
V gene: TRBV29-1

CDR3 protein: CASSRGGGNTIYF
V gene: TRBV27

CDR3 protein: CASSQAGSTDTQYF
V gene: TRBV4-2

CDR3 protein: CASSVEIGGTNTEAFF
V gene: TRBV9

CDR3 protein: CASSLGPAGRYTEAFF
V gene: TRBV7-2

CDR3 protein: CASSYTSGRGEQFF
V gene: TRBV6-2/TRBV6-3

CDR3 protein: CASSPTWTSGRGVTGELFF
V gene: TRBV18

CDR3 protein: CASSSVWDRSNEQFF
V gene: TRBV7-9

CDR3 protein: CASSLGGTATNEKLFF
V gene: TRBV5-4

CDR3 protein: CASRTPSLDEKLFF
V gene: TRBV28

CDR3 protein: CAISESKGRGNTGELFF
V gene: TRBV10-3

CDR3 protein: CASSPSTGGLNQPQHF
V gene: TRBV5-5

CDR3 protein: CASGRQGASNGYTF
V gene: TRBV5-1

CDR3 protein: CATSRGGQGKETQYF
V gene: TRBV15

CDR3 protein: CASSYSGTVNTEAFF
V gene: TRBV7-9

CDR3 protein: CASSQEGSSGANVLTF
V gene: TRBV4-2

CDR3 protein: CASSRDRTNNEKLFF
V gene: TRBV7-9

CDR3 protein: CASSQDTGQTLRGTQYF
V gene: TRBV4-1

CDR3 protein: CASKTKISQPQHF
V gene: TRBV27

CDR3 protein: CSASGESQHF
V gene: TRBV20-1

CDR3 protein: CASSILAGGDNEQFF
V gene: TRBV19

CDR3 protein: CASSLAPSGETGQYF
V gene: TRBV7-2

CDR3 protein: CASSLLTQGYEQYF
V gene: TRBV7-6

CDR3 protein: CASSQGQGAYTGELFF
V gene: TRBV23-1

CDR3 protein: CASSLRQGGNEKLFF
V gene: TRBV5-4

CDR3 protein: CASSLSLSYGYTF
V gene: TRBV28

CDR3 protein: CASSFGLGEKLFF
V gene: TRBV12-3/TRBV12-4

CDR3 protein: CASSPPAMAGDTEAFF
V gene: TRBV18

CDR3 protein: CASSTQGTGETQYF
V gene: TRBV7-2

CDR3 protein: CASSEVGGSGYTF
V gene: TRBV6-1

CDR3 protein: CASSPVGAGNTIYF
V gene: TRBV6-5

CDR3 protein: CASRERQGDLDEQYF
V gene: TRBV2